This TCR beta chain was captured by sequencing in a study of OX40 agonist ivuxolimab in advanced cancers. Notes on the study in general: The study found that CD8+ T cells averaged more expanded clones than CD4+. Some nonresponders likewise displayed low normalized T-cell clonal expansion.

TCRdb's copy holds only in-frame clones and misses some; the assay was immunoSEQ multiplex PCR. The profile shows 45,000 or so clones, 70% to 85% of them singletons. Trimming left V 0 bases short and J 6 bases short, with 15 bases between. Germline CDR1 reads SGDLS; CDR2 reads YYNGEE. This CDR3 comprises 16 residues. As regards this clone: The antigen remains unidentified.

This TCR was recovered from an adult with an advanced solid tumor such as melanoma, head and neck, liver or kidney cancer. Sample: CD4+ or CD8+ T cells sorted from blood, taken in a trial of the OX40 agonist ivuxolimab. This chain links TRBV9 with TRBJ2-2; the D gene is possibly TRBD2 (7 bases). CDR3 loop: CASSVAGGLTPGELFF. For the CDR3, the DNA is TGTGCCAGCAGCGTAGCGGGGGGCCTCACCCCCGGGGAGCTGTTTTTT.